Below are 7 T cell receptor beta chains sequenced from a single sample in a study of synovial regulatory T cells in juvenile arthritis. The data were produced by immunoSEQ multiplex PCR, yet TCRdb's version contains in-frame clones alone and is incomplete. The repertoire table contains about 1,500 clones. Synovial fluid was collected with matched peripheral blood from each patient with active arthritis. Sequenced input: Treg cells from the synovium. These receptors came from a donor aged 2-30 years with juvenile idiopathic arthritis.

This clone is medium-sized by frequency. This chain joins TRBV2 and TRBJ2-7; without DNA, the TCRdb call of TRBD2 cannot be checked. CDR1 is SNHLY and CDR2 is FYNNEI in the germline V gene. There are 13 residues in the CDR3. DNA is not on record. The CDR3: CASSEGGVGEQYF.

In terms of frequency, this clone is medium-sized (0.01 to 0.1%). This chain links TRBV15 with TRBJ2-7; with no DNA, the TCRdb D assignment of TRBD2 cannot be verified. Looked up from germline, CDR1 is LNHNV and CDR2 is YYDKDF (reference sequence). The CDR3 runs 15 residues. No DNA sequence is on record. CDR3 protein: CATSRAGGRAYEQYF.

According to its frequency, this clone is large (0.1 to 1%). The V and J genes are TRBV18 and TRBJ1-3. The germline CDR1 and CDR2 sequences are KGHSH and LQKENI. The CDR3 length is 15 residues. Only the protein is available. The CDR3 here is CASSPTSGGENTIYF.

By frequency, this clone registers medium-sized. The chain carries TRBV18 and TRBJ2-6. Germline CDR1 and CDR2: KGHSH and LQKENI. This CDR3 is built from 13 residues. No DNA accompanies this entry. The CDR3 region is CASSPSGANVLTF.

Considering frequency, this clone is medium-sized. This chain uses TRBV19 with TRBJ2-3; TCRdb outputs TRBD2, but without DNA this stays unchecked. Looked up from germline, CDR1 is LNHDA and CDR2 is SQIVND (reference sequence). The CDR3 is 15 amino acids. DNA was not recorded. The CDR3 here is CASRRAGVPTDTQYF. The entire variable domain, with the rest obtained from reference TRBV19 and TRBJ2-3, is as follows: DGGITQSPKYLFRKEGQNVTLSCEQNLNHDAMYWYRQDPGQGLRLIYYSQIVNDFQKGDIAEGYSVSREKKESFPLTVTSAQKNPTAFYLCASRRAGVPTDTQYFGPGTRLTVL.

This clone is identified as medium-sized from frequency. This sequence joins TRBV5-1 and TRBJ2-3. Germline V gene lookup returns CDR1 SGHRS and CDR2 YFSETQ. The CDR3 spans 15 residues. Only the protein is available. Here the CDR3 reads CASSLLAESTDTQYF. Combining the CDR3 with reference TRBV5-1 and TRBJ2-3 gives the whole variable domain KAGVTQTPRYLIKTRGQQVTLSCSPISGHRSVSWYQQTPGQGLQFLFEYFSETQRNKGNFPGRFSGRQFSNSRSEMNVSTLELGDSALYLCASSLLAESTDTQYFGPGTRLTVL.

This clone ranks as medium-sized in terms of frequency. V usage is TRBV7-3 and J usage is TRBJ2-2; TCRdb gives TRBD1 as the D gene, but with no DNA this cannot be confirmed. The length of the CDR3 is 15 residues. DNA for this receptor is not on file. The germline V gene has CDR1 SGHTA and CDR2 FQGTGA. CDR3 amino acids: CASSLKGGSTGELFF.